The 18 T cell receptor beta chains in this list originate from one sample, sequenced in a study of cytomegalovirus exposure and HLA in healthy donors. With 60 Vbeta and 13 Jbeta primers, the PCR was carried out. Using immunoSEQ multiplex PCR, the repertoire was profiled, and TCRdb retains in-frame clones only, with some absent. The top ten clones hold under 4% of a sample with about 120,000 clones, 81% of them seen once. Sequencing was performed on PBMCs. The receptors were sampled from a woman aged 25 to 45 in good health and CMV-seronegative.

This clone occurred once. The gene calls are TRBV6-1 and TRBJ2-3; D may be TRBD2 (6 bases). With 3 bases removed from V and 4 bases from J, the gap between germline ends came to 14 bases. This CDR3 is built from 15 residues. The germline CDR1 and CDR2 sequences are MNHNS and SASEGT. The CDR3 spells CASSEEEEGPDTQYF. The CDR3 bases are TGTGCCAGCAGTGAGGAGGAGGAGGGGCCAGATACGCAGTATTTT.

The rearrangement links TRBV28 to TRBJ1-4, with 7 nucleotides matching TRBD1. The CDR3 has 14 residues. Germline trimming cut 6 bases from V and 7 bases from J; bases unmatched to any gene: 8. Germline-derived CDR1 and CDR2 are MDHEN and SYDVKM. CDR3 coding DNA: TGTGCCAGCAGCCCAGACAGGGAAGTTGAAAAACTGTTTTTT. Translating gives CASSPDREVEKLFF.

There are a few counts of this clone. The chain joins TRBV6-7 to TRBJ1-1, with 8 nucleotides matching TRBD1. TRBV6-7 is an open reading frame whose function is uncertain. The CDR3 consists of 15 residues. Losses at the gene ends were 6 bases for V and 1 base for J; bases not matched to a gene: 7. The CDR3 nucleotides read TGTGCCAGCAGGCCCGGACAGGGTGAGAACACTGAAGCTTTCTTT. Protein product: CASRPGQGENTEAFF.

The chain employs TRBV5-7 and TRBJ2-3; tentatively, D is TRBD2 (5 bases). TRBV5-7 is an ORF, with its function uncertain. This CDR3 contains 14 residues. With 4 bases removed from V and 0 bases from J, the gap between germline ends came to 9 bases. The chain's CDR3 is CASSPGLSTDTQYF. Here the CDR3 DNA reads TGTGCCAGCAGCCCGGGATTGAGCACAGATACGCAGTATTTT.

V usage is TRBV29-1 and J usage is TRBJ2-6; possibly TRBD2 for D (6 bases). Germline CDR1 and CDR2: SQVTM and ANQGSEA. The V gene lost 3 bases and the J gene lost 0 bases, with 6 bases spanning the gap. This CDR3 has 14 amino acids. The CDR3 nucleotides read TGCAGCGTTGAGCGGGACTCTGGGGCCAACGTCCTGACTTTC. It codes for CSVERDSGANVLTF.

The gene calls are TRBV7-2 and TRBJ2-2; 7 bases are shared with TRBD2. The ends lost 4 bases at V and 4 bases at J; junction bases unmatched: 9. The CDR3 has 16 residues. Germline CDR1 reads SGHTA; CDR2 reads FQGNSA. The chain's CDR3 is CASSSRLASRTGELFF. The CDR3 bases are TGTGCCAGCAGCTCTCGACTAGCTAGTCGCACCGGGGAGCTGTTTTTT.

The chain has TRBV27 and TRBJ2-6; 9 nucleotides agree with TRBD2. Germline loops: CDR1 MNHEY, CDR2 SMNVEV (reference sequence). CDR3 length: 16 amino acids. The junction had 8 bases not matched to a gene; V was cut back by 8 bases and J by 3 bases. This CDR3 reads CASAPLAGYGANVLTF. CDR3 bases: TGTGCCAGCGCCCCCCTAGCGGGATATGGGGCCAACGTCCTGACTTTC.

The V gene is TRBV19, the J gene TRBJ2-7, with 14 bases matching TRBD2. CDR1 is LNHDA and CDR2 is SQIVND in the germline V gene (reference sequence). CDR3 length: 13 amino acids. V lost 11 bases to trimming and J lost 5 bases; unmatched junction nucleotides: 5. The CDR3 DNA reads TGTGCCGGGGGGACTAGCGGGAGCGACGAGCAGTACTTC. Translated, it gives CAGGTSGSDEQYF.

This chain connects TRBV27 to TRBJ2-5, with D possibly TRBD1 on 5 matching bases. The assigned J gene may be wrong: the sequence end matches TRBJ2-7 better. Germline-derived CDR1 and CDR2 are MNHEY and SMNVEV (reference sequence). CDR3 length: 15 amino acids. In nucleotides, the CDR3 is TGTGCCAGCAGTTTATTGGACCCCAGGGCCACCGAGCAGTACTTC. This gives the protein CASSLLDPRATEQYF.

This chain uses TRBV15 with TRBJ2-7; perhaps TRBD2 as D (6 bases). The CDR3 runs to 17 residues. Per germline, CDR1 LNHNV and CDR2 YYDKDF (reference sequence). Deletions cut 0 bases from V and 6 bases from J, with 21 bases between. The chain's CDR3 is CATSRDSRPAGSGEQYF. The CDR3 DNA reads as TGTGCCACCAGCAGAGATTCCCGCCCGGCGGGGTCGGGCGAGCAGTACTTC.

This rearrangement joins TRBV28 to TRBJ2-4; a possible D gene is TRBD1 (5 bases). V lost 5 bases to trimming and J lost 4 bases, with 9 bases between them. The germline gives CDR1 MDHEN, CDR2 SYDVKM. The CDR3 runs 13 residues. CDR3 DNA sequence: TGTGCCAGCAGTCCACAGGTTAAAAACATTCAGTACTTC. Amino acids: CASSPQVKNIQYF. Variable domain in full (rest from reference TRBV28 and TRBJ2-4): DVKVTQSSRYLVKRTGEKVFLECVQDMDHENMFWYRQDPGLGLRLIYFSYDVKMKEKGDIPEGYSVSREKKERFSLILESASTNQTSMYLCASSPQVKNIQYFGAGTRLSVL.

V gene TRBV5-1 combines with J gene TRBJ1-4, with 9 positions matching TRBD1. The CDR3 is 16 residues long. Germline V gene data show CDR1 as SGHRS and CDR2 as YFSETQ. The V and J ends lost 4 bases and 2 bases, in that order; junction bases with no gene match: 6. The CDR3 protein is CASSPDRGRTNEKLFF. In nucleotides, the CDR3 is TGCGCCAGCAGCCCAGACAGGGGGAGGACTAATGAAAAACTGTTTTTT.

The rearrangement links TRBV27 to TRBJ2-7; D may be TRBD1 (7 bases). V was clipped by 2 bases and J by 5 bases, with 16 bases between them. Germline V gene sequence: CDR1 MNHEY, CDR2 SMNVEV (reference sequence). The CDR3 covers 15 residues. The CDR3 DNA reads as TGTGCCAGCAGTTTACGGTGGGCAGGGGGGAACGAGCAGTACTTC. The encoded protein is CASSLRWAGGNEQYF.

The chain employs TRBV7-2 and TRBJ2-5; the D gene is possibly TRBD2 (6 bases). V lost 1 base to trimming and J lost 1 base, with 10 bases between them. The CDR3 length is 15 residues. Germline V CDR1 and CDR2: SGHTA, FQGNSA. The CDR3 loop reads CASSLGGTVQETQYF. The CDR3 DNA follows: TGTGCCAGCAGCTTAGGGGGGACTGTCCAAGAGACCCAGTACTTC. Based on the CDR3 plus reference TRBV7-2 and TRBJ2-5, the full variable domain is GAGVSQSPSNKVTEKGKDVELRCDPISGHTALYWYRQSLGQGLEFLIYFQGNSAPDKSGLPSDRFSAERTGGSVSTLTIQRTQQEDSAVYLCASSLGGTVQETQYFGPGTRLLVL.

The chain couples TRBV18 to TRBJ2-7; a weak D match, TRBD2 (6 bases). This CDR3 comprises 15 residues. In germline, CDR1 is KGHSH, CDR2 LQKENI. Trimming stripped 6 bases from V and 0 bases from J, with 15 bases between. This chain's CDR3 is CASSPEGGSSYEQYF. Written as DNA, the CDR3 is TGTGCCAGCTCCCCGGAGGGCGGGTCCTCCTACGAGCAGTACTTC.

This clone is a singleton in its sample. The chain employs TRBV4-1 and TRBJ1-2, with 8 bases fitting TRBD1. The V gene's germline CDR1 is MGHRA and CDR2 YSYEKL. This CDR3 is 13 amino acids long. Trimming removed 3 bases from V and 3 bases from J; junction bases left unmatched: 0. This CDR3 reads CASSQGQDYGYTF. As DNA, the CDR3 is TGCGCCAGCAGCCAGGGACAGGACTATGGCTACACCTTC.

The rearrangement joins TRBV7-2 to TRBJ2-5; TRBD2 matches 14 bases. Germline CDR1 is SGHTA and CDR2 is FQGNSA. This CDR3 spans 18 amino acids. With V trimmed by 4 bases and J by 5 bases, 12 bases remained unmatched. The CDR3: CASSSYGTSGRRWETQYF. CDR3 DNA sequence: TGTGCCAGCAGCTCGTACGGGACTAGCGGGAGACGATGGGAGACCCAGTACTTC.

This rearrangement joins TRBV7-9 to TRBJ2-7; 8 bases are a match to TRBD2. The germline V gene encodes CDR1 SEHNR and CDR2 FQNEAQ (reference sequence). The CDR3 sequence is 13 residues long. V gave up 11 bases and J gave up 2 bases; unmatched junction bases: 8. The CDR3 region is CAASSGTTYEQYF. The CDR3 DNA sequence: TGTGCCGCAAGTAGCGGGACGACCTACGAGCAGTACTTC.